The clone carrying this TCR beta chain was recorded a few times. Its target is not known. This entry is derived from a study of cytomegalovirus exposure and HLA in healthy donors. Findings of the study overall: Most subjects had HLA-A and HLA-B alleles reportedly predicted accurately by TCR beta sequences. In an earlier analysis, most TCR beta V segments were productive about 87% or about 30% of the time. Further analysis was carried out later, and it showed several of the most significant clusters appearing linked to common viral pathogens.

It was with 60 Vbeta and 13 Jbeta primers that the PCR ran. Here immunoSEQ multiplex PCR was the method, and the copy in TCRdb shows in-frame clones only, minus some. The top ten clones hold about 14% of a sample with about 190,000 clones, approximately 80% of them seen once. The clonotype comes from a young woman in good health and CMV-seropositive. The specimen sequenced was PBMCs.

The CDR3 reads CASSPEAGGLNEQFF. In DNA form, the CDR3 reads TGTGCCAGCAGCCCAGAAGCGGGAGGGCTAAATGAGCAGTTCTTC. The chain carries TRBV9 and TRBJ2-1; 10 nucleotides line up with TRBD2. The CDR3 extends over 15 amino acids. CDR1 is SGDLS and CDR2 is YYNGEE in the germline V gene. J lost 7 bases, V lost 4 bases, and 8 bases had no gene match.